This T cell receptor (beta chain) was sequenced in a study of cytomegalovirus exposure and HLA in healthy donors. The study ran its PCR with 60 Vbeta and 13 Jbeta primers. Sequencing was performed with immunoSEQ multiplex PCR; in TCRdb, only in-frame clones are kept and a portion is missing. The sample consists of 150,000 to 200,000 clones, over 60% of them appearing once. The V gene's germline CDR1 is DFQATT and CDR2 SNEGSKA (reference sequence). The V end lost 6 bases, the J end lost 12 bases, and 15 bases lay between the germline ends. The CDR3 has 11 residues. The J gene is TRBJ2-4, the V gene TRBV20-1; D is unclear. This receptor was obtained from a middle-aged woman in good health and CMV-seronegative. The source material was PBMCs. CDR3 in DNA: TGCAGTGCGGCGCCAACAGTGGATCAGTACTTC. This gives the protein CSAAPTVDQYF.